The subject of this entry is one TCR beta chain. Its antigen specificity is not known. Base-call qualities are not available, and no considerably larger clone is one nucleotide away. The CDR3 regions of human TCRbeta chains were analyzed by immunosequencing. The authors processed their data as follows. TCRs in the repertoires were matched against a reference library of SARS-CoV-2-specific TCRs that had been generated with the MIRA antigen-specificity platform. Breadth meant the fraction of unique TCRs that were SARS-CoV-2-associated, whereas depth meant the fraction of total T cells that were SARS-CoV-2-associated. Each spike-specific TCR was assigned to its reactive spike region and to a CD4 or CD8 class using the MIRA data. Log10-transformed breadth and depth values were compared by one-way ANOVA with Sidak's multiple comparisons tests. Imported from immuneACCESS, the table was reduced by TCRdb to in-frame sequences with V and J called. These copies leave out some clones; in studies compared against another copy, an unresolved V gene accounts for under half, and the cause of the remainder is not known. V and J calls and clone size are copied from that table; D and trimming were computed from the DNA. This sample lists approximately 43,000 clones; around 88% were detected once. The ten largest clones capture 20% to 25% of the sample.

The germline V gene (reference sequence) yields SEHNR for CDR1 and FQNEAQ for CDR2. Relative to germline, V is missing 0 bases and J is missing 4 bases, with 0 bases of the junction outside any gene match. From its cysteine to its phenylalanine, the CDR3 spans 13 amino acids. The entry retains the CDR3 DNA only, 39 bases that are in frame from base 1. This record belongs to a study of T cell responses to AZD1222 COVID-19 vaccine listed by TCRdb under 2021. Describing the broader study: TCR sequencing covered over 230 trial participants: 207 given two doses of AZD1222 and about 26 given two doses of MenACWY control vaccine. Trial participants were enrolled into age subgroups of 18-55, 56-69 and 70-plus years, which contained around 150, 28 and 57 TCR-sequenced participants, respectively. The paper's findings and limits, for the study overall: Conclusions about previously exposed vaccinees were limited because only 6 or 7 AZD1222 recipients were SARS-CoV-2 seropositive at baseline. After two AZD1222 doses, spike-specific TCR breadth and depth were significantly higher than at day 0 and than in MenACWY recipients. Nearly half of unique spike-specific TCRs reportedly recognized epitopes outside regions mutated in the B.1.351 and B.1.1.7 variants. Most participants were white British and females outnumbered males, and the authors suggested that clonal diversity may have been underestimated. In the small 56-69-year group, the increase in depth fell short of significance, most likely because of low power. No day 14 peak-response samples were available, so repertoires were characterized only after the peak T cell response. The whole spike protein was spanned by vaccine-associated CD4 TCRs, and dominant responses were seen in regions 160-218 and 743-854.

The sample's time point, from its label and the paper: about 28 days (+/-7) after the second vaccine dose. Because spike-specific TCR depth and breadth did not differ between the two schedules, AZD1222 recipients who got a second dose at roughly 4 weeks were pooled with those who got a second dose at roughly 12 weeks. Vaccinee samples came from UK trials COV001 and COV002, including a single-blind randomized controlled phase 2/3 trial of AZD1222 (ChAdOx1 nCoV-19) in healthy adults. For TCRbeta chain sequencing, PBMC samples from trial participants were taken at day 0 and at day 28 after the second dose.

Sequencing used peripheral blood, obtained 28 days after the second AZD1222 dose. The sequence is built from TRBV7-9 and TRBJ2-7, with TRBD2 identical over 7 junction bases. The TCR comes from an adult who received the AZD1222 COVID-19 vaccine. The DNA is TGTGCCAGCAGCTTAGCGGGGGGGTACGAGCAGTACTTC. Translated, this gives CASSLAGGYEQYF.